This T cell receptor (beta chain) was recovered during a study of OX40 agonist ivuxolimab in advanced cancers. General study findings and limits: In CD8+ T cells, expanded clones were on average more numerous than in CD4+.

As regards this clone: Its antigen is still unknown.

This table comes from immunoSEQ multiplex PCR, and its TCRdb copy is limited to in-frame clones, with some not included. The sample records over 55,000 clones, around 90% being singletons. Germline V gene sequence: CDR1 ENHRY, CDR2 SYGVKD. The CDR3 runs to 13 residues. V lost 0 bases and J 13 bases, leaving 13 bases between the germline ends. The sequence derives from an adult with an advanced solid tumor such as melanoma, head and neck, liver or kidney cancer. Sequenced here: CD4+ or CD8+ T cells sorted from blood, sampled in a trial of the OX40 agonist ivuxolimab. This chain connects TRBV10-3 to TRBJ2-4; D is uncertain. The CDR3 loop reads CAISESDWGSQYF. The CDR3 DNA reads as TGTGCCATCAGTGAGTCGGATTGGGGTTCCCAGTACTTC.